These T cell receptor beta chains were read from a single sample in a study of identical twins. From the 5' RACE reads, TCRdb called clonotypes with MiXCR, one entry per CDR3 protein. The sample records about 240,000 distinct CDR3 sequences, about 10% being singletons. Sequences were obtained from memory T cells sorted from blood. The receptors here all came from a man aged 50-60 years in good health. Both conserved end residues are trimmed from each CDR3. Each record gives: V gene, J gene, CDR3 length, CDR3 protein.

v_call: TRBV5-1; j_call: TRBJ2-7; cdr3_length: 14; cdr3_aa: ASSPGDTILSYEQY
v_call: TRBV6-2/TRBV6-3; j_call: TRBJ2-1; cdr3_length: 12; cdr3_aa: ASSRFGEYNEQF
v_call: TRBV3-1; j_call: TRBJ2-7; cdr3_length: 13; cdr3_aa: ASSHPGQASYEQY
v_call: TRBV2; j_call: TRBJ2-3; cdr3_length: 10; cdr3_aa: ASSGITDTQY
v_call: TRBV5-6; j_call: TRBJ1-2; cdr3_length: 13; cdr3_aa: ASSFSGRLGRGYT
v_call: TRBV27; j_call: TRBJ1-6; cdr3_length: 14; cdr3_aa: ASSLSGSSYNSPLH
v_call: TRBV5-8; j_call: TRBJ2-2; cdr3_length: 11; cdr3_aa: ASRTPYPGELF
v_call: TRBV5-1; j_call: TRBJ2-3; cdr3_length: 14; cdr3_aa: ASSLHGGGASDTQY
v_call: TRBV6-1; j_call: TRBJ1-1; cdr3_length: 7; cdr3_aa: ASGPGPR
v_call: TRBV6-5; j_call: TRBJ1-5; cdr3_length: 16; cdr3_aa: ASSYSDRNLYSNQPQH
v_call: TRBV6-2/TRBV6-3; j_call: TRBJ2-7; cdr3_length: 12; cdr3_aa: ASSPAGVLYEQY
v_call: TRBV7-9; j_call: TRBJ1-6; cdr3_length: 15; cdr3_aa: ASSLGPPREKDSPLH
v_call: TRBV3-1; j_call: TRBJ2-1; cdr3_length: 13; cdr3_aa: ASSPFGGAGNEQF
v_call: TRBV27; j_call: TRBJ1-5; cdr3_length: 13; cdr3_aa: ASSPIRGDNQPQH
v_call: TRBV6-5; j_call: TRBJ2-3; cdr3_length: 15; cdr3_aa: ASSLRFPRLSTDTQY
v_call: TRBV7-2; j_call: TRBJ1-5; cdr3_length: 13; cdr3_aa: ASSLWTGGNQPQH
v_call: TRBV28; j_call: TRBJ2-7; cdr3_length: 13; cdr3_aa: ASSLDPESRYEQY
v_call: TRBV20-1; j_call: TRBJ2-7; cdr3_length: 11; cdr3_aa: SARDGGTYEQY
v_call: TRBV2; j_call: TRBJ2-1; cdr3_length: 10; cdr3_aa: ASRNRDFSQF
v_call: TRBV28; j_call: TRBJ2-5; cdr3_length: 12; cdr3_aa: ASTQGAQQETQY
v_call: TRBV6-1; j_call: TRBJ2-5; cdr3_length: 13; cdr3_aa: ASSVNEAALGAQY
v_call: TRBV20-1; j_call: TRBJ2-7; cdr3_length: 13; cdr3_aa: SAREGAVPSYEQY
v_call: TRBV20-1; j_call: TRBJ2-1; cdr3_length: 15; cdr3_aa: SARGGLAGGPWMGQF
v_call: TRBV7-2; j_call: TRBJ2-7; cdr3_length: 11; cdr3_aa: ASSPWDRGRQY
v_call: TRBV28; j_call: TRBJ2-3; cdr3_length: 12; cdr3_aa: ASSPVPRTDTQY
v_call: TRBV5-5; j_call: TRBJ2-1; cdr3_length: 14; cdr3_aa: ASSPPTSGGINEQF
v_call: TRBV30; j_call: TRBJ1-5; cdr3_length: 13; cdr3_aa: AWSVPGDSNQPQH
v_call: TRBV27; j_call: TRBJ2-5; cdr3_length: 14; cdr3_aa: ASSLAGGFSQETQY
v_call: TRBV4-2; j_call: TRBJ1-1; cdr3_length: 10; cdr3_aa: ASSRSGAGAF
v_call: TRBV11-3; j_call: TRBJ1-4; cdr3_length: 16; cdr3_aa: ASSLTTGTGAINEKLF
v_call: TRBV4-1; j_call: TRBJ2-5; cdr3_length: 14; cdr3_aa: ASSQGSGTGQKTQY
v_call: TRBV6-1; j_call: TRBJ1-3; cdr3_length: 12; cdr3_aa: ASSEPISGNTIY
v_call: TRBV12-3/TRBV12-4; j_call: TRBJ2-1; cdr3_length: 14; cdr3_aa: ASRGLAGGPYNEQF